The 9 T cell receptor beta chains below come from one sample, sequenced in a study of cytomegalovirus exposure and HLA in healthy donors listed by TCRdb under 2017. The library was built by means of the immunoSEQ multiplex PCR assay. A mixture of 60 forward primers for TCR Vbeta segments and 13 reverse primers for TCR Jbeta segments was used in the multiplex PCR. In TCRdb, the immuneACCESS table is reduced to in-frame sequences with V and J assigned. These tables do not hold every clone; where another copy was compared, an unresolved V gene accounts for under half, and the others remain unexplained. The sample profile shows some 25,000 clones; about four fifths of them were found once. The leading ten clones occupy 4% to 5.5% of the sample. Input material: PBMCs. The receptors were sampled from a male donor in good health and CMV-seronegative.

This clone was found a few times. The genes are TRBV5-1 and TRBJ2-7; TRBD1 aligns across 10 bases. The junction had 10 bases not matched to a gene; V was cut back by 3 bases and J by 4 bases. The V gene's germline CDR1 is SGHRS and CDR2 YFSETQ. The CDR3 contains 16 residues. The CDR3 sequence: CASSSPSGQGFYEQYF. For the CDR3, the DNA is TGCGCCAGCAGCTCACCATCGGGACAGGGGTTTTACGAGCAGTACTTC.

This CDR3 reads CASSLDSLAYNEQFF. CDR3 sequence (DNA): TGTGCCAGCAGCTTAGATAGCCTCGCCTACAATGAGCAGTTCTTC. The chain employs TRBV7-9 and TRBJ2-1; no clear D. This CDR3 is 15 amino acids long. The germline V gene encodes CDR1 SEHNR and CDR2 FQNEAQ (reference sequence). Trimming cost V 1 base and J 2 bases, with 9 bases left between them.

The rearrangement uses TRBV7-3 and TRBJ2-3; 11 bases are a match to TRBD2. Looked up from germline, CDR1 is SGHTA and CDR2 is FQGTGA. The CDR3 loop spans 13 amino acids. V was pared by 5 bases and J by 8 bases, with 3 bases of the junction left unmatched. CDR3: CASSAGLAGTQYF. The CDR3 nucleotides are TGTGCCAGCAGCGCTGGACTAGCGGGTACGCAGTATTTT.

This chain joins TRBV13 and TRBJ2-1, with 9 bases identical to TRBD2. Germline assignment: CDR1 PRHDT and CDR2 FYEKMQ (reference sequence). J lost 6 bases, V lost 5 bases, and 8 bases had no gene match. This CDR3 region has 15 residues. Here the CDR3 reads CASSPWGSGSNEQFF. The CDR3 DNA sequence: TGTGCCAGCAGCCCCTGGGGTAGCGGGAGCAATGAGCAGTTCTTC.

The gene calls are TRBV10-3 and TRBJ1-6, with a possible D match to TRBD1 (6 bases). The CDR3 has 14 amino acids. V lost 3 bases, J lost 5 bases, and 8 bases lay in between. In germline, CDR1 is ENHRY, CDR2 SYGVKD. The CDR3 nucleotides read TGTGCCATCAGTGAAGGGGGTAATAATTCACCCCTCCACTTT. Protein product: CAISEGGNNSPLHF.

Here the CDR3 DNA reads TGTGCCAGCTCACCGGACCAGGGGGAGGTTGAAGCTTTCTTT. Residues: CASSPDQGEVEAFF. This chain joins TRBV18 and TRBJ1-1; TRBD1 aligns across 7 bases. The germline V gene has CDR1 KGHSH and CDR2 LQKENI. The CDR3 length is 14 residues. The V gene end was trimmed by 3 bases and the J gene end by 7 bases; junction bases not matched to a gene: 8.

The chain joins TRBV30 to TRBJ2-7, with a tentative D call TRBD1 (6 bases). Germline V gene data show CDR1 as GTSNPN and CDR2 as SVGIG (reference sequence). CDR3 length equals 13 residues. The V and J ends lost 8 bases and 4 bases respectively, with 18 bases between them. CDR3 nucleotides: TGTGCCCGGTCGACACAGGGTGCATACGAGCAGTACTTC. Its protein product is CARSTQGAYEQYF.

V gene TRBV15 combines with J gene TRBJ2-1, with 12 bases aligning to TRBD2. Trimming at V came to 3 bases and at J to 5 bases, leaving 8 bases not matched to a gene. CDR3 length: 17 residues. Germline CDR1 LNHNV, CDR2 YYDKDF (reference sequence). Here the CDR3 DNA reads TGTGCCACCAGCAGCAGACTAGCGGGGGCCGTTGACAATGAGCAGTTCTTC. It translates to CATSSRLAGAVDNEQFF. The entire variable domain, with the rest obtained from reference TRBV15 and TRBJ2-1, is as follows: DAMVIQNPRYQVTQFGKPVTLSCSQTLNHNVMYWYQQKSSQAPKLLFHYYDKDFNNEADTPDNFQSRRPNTSFCFLDIRSPGLGDTAMYLCATSSRLAGAVDNEQFFGPGTRLTVL.

This chain joins TRBV6-1 and TRBJ1-3; maybe TRBD1 (5 bases). Germline CDR1 is MNHNS and CDR2 is SASEGT. V was shortened by 1 base and J by 4 bases, with 8 bases between the two germline ends. The CDR3 loop spans 14 amino acids. Here the CDR3 reads CASSEGGDGNTIYF. The DNA for the CDR3 is TGTGCCAGCAGTGAAGGGGGGGACGGAAACACCATATATTTT.